Given below is one TCR beta chain in context. The data belong to a study of blood T cell repertoires in COVID-19. Study information: Italy, Spain and the United States were the sources of the convalescent and acute COVID-19 samples. Sample material is recorded as cDNA or gDNA derived from T cells, B-cell-depleted T cells, or PBMCs.

CDR1 and CDR2 (germline): SGDLS, YYNGEE. This CDR3 spans 14 amino acids. V was trimmed by 1 base and J by 5 bases, leaving 12 bases between them. Measured with immunoSEQ multiplex PCR; TCRdb has only the in-frame clones, and not every one. The table includes some 220,000 clones, 65% to 90% detected once. The clonotype was recovered from a man aged 45 to 65 with active or convalescent COVID-19. Source material: peripheral blood. The chain couples TRBV9 to TRBJ2-5; D is ambiguous. This CDR3 is CASSVSSRWETQYF. For the CDR3, the DNA is TGTGCCAGCAGCGTATCGTCTAGGTGGGAGACCCAGTACTTC. The full variable domain, rest sourced from reference TRBV9 and TRBJ2-5, is DSGVTQTPKHLITATGQRVTLRCSPRSGDLSVYWYQQSLDQGLQFLIQYYNGEERAKGNILERFSAQQFPDLHSELNLSSLELGDSALYFCASSVSSRWETQYFGPGTRLLVL.